The present entry profiles one TCR beta chain with its context. Its antigen is unidentified. This entry comes from a study of identical twins. Study results and caveats: Cord blood beta clonotypes present at high abundance carried fewer insertions; no such pattern appeared in memory repertoires. Invariant MAIT and iNKT cells may have partly biased zero-insertion analyses. Twins shared beta out-of-frame sequences in excess, but this excess was weaker.

Each donor (without exception) was a healthy Caucasian. CDR1 and CDR2 from the germline V gene are SQVTM and ANQGSEA. The CDR3 has 12 residues. Trimming cost V 4 bases and J 2 bases, with 9 bases left between them. TCRdb passed the 5' RACE reads through MiXCR, listing each CDR3 protein once. This table has roughly 1,500,000 distinct CDR3 sequences, about 32% appearing once. Sequenced material: cord blood. The chain employs TRBV29-1 and TRBJ2-7; TRBD2 is a possible D gene (6 bases). This clonotype originated in a newborn girl in good health. The CDR3 loop reads CSVVEGTYEQYF. DNA for the CDR3: TGCAGCGTTGTGGAGGGGACCTACGAGCAGTACTTC.